Below are 25 T cell receptor beta chains sequenced from a single sample in a study of identical twins. In TCRdb, the 5' RACE reads were re-called with MiXCR into one record per CDR3 protein. The profile covers approximately 550,000 distinct CDR3 sequences, with about 20% appearing a single time and approximately 0.48% taken by the ten largest. In addition, the sample was reused for a study of yellow fever vaccine responses in identical twins.

Sequenced sample: CD4+ T cells sorted from blood. The receptor source for this set is a woman aged 18 to 35 in good health.

The J gene is TRBJ2-1, the V gene TRBV4-1; D ambiguous. CDR3 length: 13 amino acids. Germline CDR1 reads MGHRA; CDR2 reads YSYEKL. V shed 0 bases and J shed 9 bases, with 9 bases lying between them. CDR3 sequence: CASSQDIVPEQFF. CDR3 DNA sequence: TGCGCCAGCAGCCAAGATATAGTCCCTGAGCAGTTCTTC.

The CDR3 protein is CASSYRDFYEQYV. CDR3 coding DNA: TGTGCCAGCAGTTACCGGGACTTCTACGAGCAGTACGTC. This sequence joins TRBV6-2 or TRBV6-3 and TRBJ2-7; D perhaps matches TRBD2 (6 bases). Trimming took off 2 bases at V and 3 bases at J, with 8 bases between the two ends. There are 13 residues in the CDR3. In germline, CDR1 is MNHEY, CDR2 SVGEGT.

The gene calls are TRBV7-8 and TRBJ2-1; 9 nucleotides match TRBD2. The CDR3 is made up of 19 amino acids. CDR1 and CDR2 (germline): SGHVS, FQNEAQ. The trim removed 2 bases at V and 3 bases at J, leaving 14 bases unmatched. The CDR3, as DNA: TGTGCCAGCAGCTTAAGGACAGCTCGACTAGCGGTTAACTACAATGAGCAGTTCTTC. Protein sequence: CASSLRTARLAVNYNEQFF.

This clonotype was recorded a few times. J is TRBJ1-2 and V is TRBV27; D unresolved. V was pared by 6 bases and J by 7 bases, with 12 bases between. Germline loops: CDR1 MNHEY, CDR2 SMNVEV (reference sequence). This CDR3 region has 12 residues. The CDR3 DNA follows: TGTGCCAGCAGAGAGGGTTCGAGTGGCTACACCTTC. It specifies CASREGSSGYTF.

The CDR3 DNA is TGTGCCAGCAGCTTAGGGCCGGGAGGACCCTACTACGAGCAGTACTTC. The encoded protein is CASSLGPGGPYYEQYF. The V and J genes are TRBV7-2 and TRBJ2-7; 7 bases are shared with TRBD2. Germline CDR1 SGHTA, CDR2 FQGNSA. Trimming cost V 1 base and J 3 bases; bases outside gene matches: 9. This CDR3 is built from 16 residues. Full variable domain (missing parts from reference TRBV7-2 and TRBJ2-7): GAGVSQSPSNKVTEKGKDVELRCDPISGHTALYWYRQSLGQGLEFLIYFQGNSAPDKSGLPSDRFSAERTGGSVSTLTIQRTQQEDSAVYLCASSLGPGGPYYEQYFGPGTRLTVT.

This clonotype has only a few counts. This chain joins TRBV7-2 and TRBJ2-3; D is ambiguous. Trimming removed 4 bases at V and 2 bases at J, with 4 bases between. Germline assignment: CDR1 SGHTA and CDR2 FQGNSA. This CDR3 region has 12 residues. CDR3 in amino acids: CASSWYTDTQYF. DNA for the CDR3: TGTGCCAGCAGCTGGTACACAGATACGCAGTATTTT.

The CDR3 region has the DNA TGTGCCAGCAGCCCGTCCGTCAACTATGGCTACACCTTC. Its protein is CASSPSVNYGYTF. The genes are TRBV7-9 and TRBJ1-2; D not certain. V was trimmed by 5 bases and J by 2 bases, leaving 9 bases between them. The germline CDR1 and CDR2 sequences are SEHNR and FQNEAQ (reference sequence). The CDR3 extends over 13 amino acids.

Only a few counts were recorded for this clonotype. The chain combines TRBV19 with TRBJ2-3; 7 nucleotides align to TRBD1. Germline values: CDR1 LNHDA, CDR2 SQIVND (reference sequence). CDR3 size: 14 residues. With 5 bases clipped from V and 0 bases from J, the junction kept 2 bases outside the gene matches. Here the CDR3 DNA reads TGTGCCAGTAGTTGGGGACAGAGCACAGATACGCAGTATTTT. Translating it yields CASSWGQSTDTQYF.

This sequence joins TRBV6-1 and TRBJ2-3; D remains unclear. Per germline, CDR1 MNHNS and CDR2 SASEGT. This CDR3 comprises 14 residues. V shed 6 bases and J shed 0 bases, with 10 bases lying between them. The CDR3 is CASSARWSTDTQYF. The CDR3 DNA follows: TGTGCCAGCAGCGCCCGTTGGAGCACAGATACGCAGTATTTT.

Many counts were recorded for this clonotype. The CDR3 DNA follows: TGTGCCAGCAGCCTTAGCGGGGGGCCCATTGGCACAGATACGCAGTATTTT. Amino acid sequence: CASSLSGGPIGTDTQYF. The gene calls are TRBV6-1 and TRBJ2-3; 10 bases are a match to TRBD2. The V gene's germline CDR1 is MNHNS and CDR2 SASEGT. There are 17 residues in the CDR3. The trim removed 6 bases at V and 1 base at J, leaving 10 bases unmatched.

The chain is built from TRBV3-1 and TRBJ1-5; 7 bases match TRBD1. This CDR3 is built from 15 residues. Trimming took 0 bases from V and 3 from J; bases not matched to a gene: 2. CDR1 LGHDT and CDR2 YNNKEL come from the germline V gene (reference sequence). The CDR3 protein is CASSQDGTVNQPQHF. The CDR3 bases are TGTGCCAGCAGCCAAGATGGGACAGTCAATCAGCCCCAGCATTTT.

This chain connects TRBV7-2 to TRBJ2-1; 9 bases are shared with TRBD1. Germline V gives CDR1 SGHTA, CDR2 FQGNSA. V trimming: 8 bases; J trimming: 10 bases; junction bases outside the gene matches: 9. The CDR3 is made up of 13 amino acids. The CDR3 region is CASLLQGAVEQFF. For the CDR3, the DNA is TGTGCCAGCTTACTACAGGGGGCCGTCGAGCAGTTCTTC.

The chain is built from TRBV5-1 and TRBJ2-1; 11 positions match TRBD2. With V trimmed by 4 bases and J by 4 bases, 4 bases remained unmatched. Germline V gene lookup returns CDR1 SGHRS and CDR2 YFSETQ. The CDR3 consists of 15 residues. The CDR3 DNA reads TGCGCCAGCAGCAAGACTAGCGGGAAATACAATGAGCAGTTCTTC. This encodes CASSKTSGKYNEQFF.

This clonotype was detected only a few times. The genes are TRBV28 and TRBJ2-7; D is possibly TRBD2 (6 bases). This CDR3 region has 14 residues. Germline CDR1 reads MDHEN; CDR2 reads SYDVKM. V lost 3 bases, J lost 1 base, and 10 bases lay in between. Written as DNA, the CDR3 is TGTGCCAGCAGTTTGCCAGGGACTTCCTACGAGCAGTACGTC. This codes for CASSLPGTSYEQYV.

This clonotype has a handful of counts. The genes are TRBV29-1 and TRBJ2-1, with 10 positions matching TRBD2. Trimming took 8 bases from V and 7 from J; bases not matched to a gene: 11. The CDR3 runs 14 residues. Germline V gene lookup returns CDR1 SQVTM and CDR2 ANQGSEA. The CDR3: CSYGLAGVPNEQFF. The CDR3 nucleotides read TGCAGCTACGGCCTAGCGGGAGTCCCGAATGAGCAGTTCTTC.

The chain joins TRBV27 to TRBJ2-1; 7 bases map to TRBD2. CDR3 length: 16 residues. The germline V gene encodes CDR1 MNHEY and CDR2 SMNVEV (reference sequence). Unmatched junction bases numbered 12, after V lost 7 bases and J lost 3 bases. The CDR3 here is CASTTAGTKFYNEQFF. CDR3 DNA sequence: TGTGCCAGCACCACCGCCGGGACTAAGTTCTACAATGAGCAGTTCTTC.

This rearrangement joins TRBV2 to TRBJ2-7; a weak D match, TRBD2 (6 bases). The V gene lost 4 bases and the J gene lost 2 bases, with 12 bases spanning the gap. The CDR3 runs to 14 residues. Germline V CDR1 and CDR2: SNHLY, FYNNEI. In DNA form, the CDR3 reads TGTGCCAGCAGTGCCCACGGGGGACCCTACGAGCAGTACGTC. This sequence encodes CASSAHGGPYEQYV.

The chain couples TRBV24-1 to TRBJ2-1; 8 nucleotides line up with TRBD2. The CDR3 is made up of 16 amino acids. The V gene's germline CDR1 is KGHDR and CDR2 SFDVKD. Unmatched junction bases numbered 12, after V lost 3 bases and J lost 9 bases. The CDR3 coding sequence is TGTGCCACCAGTGATCCTGCCAGCGGGGGTTTCCGTGAGCAGTTCTTC. It is translated as CATSDPASGGFREQFF.

This rearrangement joins TRBV27 to TRBJ2-1; D may be TRBD2 (5 bases). Trimming left V 6 bases short and J 5 bases short, with 17 bases between. The CDR3 extends over 15 amino acids. The germline V gene has CDR1 MNHEY and CDR2 SMNVEV (reference sequence). CDR3 sequence: CASRSGNIRDNEQFF. The CDR3, as DNA: TGTGCCAGCAGATCCGGGAACATACGGGACAATGAGCAGTTCTTC.

The genes are TRBV20-1 and TRBJ2-2, with a tentative D call TRBD2 (5 bases). The V and J ends lost 5 bases and 0 bases respectively, with 13 bases between them. Germline V gives CDR1 DFQATT, CDR2 SNEGSKA (reference sequence). This CDR3 region has 15 residues. The CDR3 is CSAQRLTTNTGELFF. The CDR3 DNA reads TGCAGTGCTCAAAGACTAACCACGAACACCGGGGAGCTGTTTTTT.

The chain is built from TRBV7-3 and TRBJ1-2; 8 positions match TRBD1. J lost 2 bases, V lost 4 bases, and 9 bases had no gene match. Germline values: CDR1 SGHTA, CDR2 FQGTGA. The CDR3 has 16 amino acids. The CDR3: CASSSGGTGVNYGYTF. The CDR3 DNA follows: TGTGCCAGCAGCTCAGGCGGGACAGGAGTCAACTATGGCTACACCTTC.

This clonotype turned up a few times. This rearrangement joins TRBV20-1 to TRBJ1-2; maybe TRBD1 (6 bases). CDR3 length: 11 amino acids. Germline assignment: CDR1 DFQATT and CDR2 SNEGSKA (reference sequence). V lost 6 bases to trimming and J lost 4 bases, with 9 bases between them. DNA of the CDR3: TGCAGTGCAGGGGGTGTCTATGGCTACACCTTC. Protein: CSAGGVYGYTF.

The chain combines TRBV12-3 or TRBV12-4 with TRBJ2-3, with unresolved D. The CDR3 is made up of 15 amino acids. Trimming removed 2 bases at V and 3 bases at J, with 12 bases between. CDR3 amino acids: CASSLTLSLTDTQYF. Written as DNA, the CDR3 is TGTGCCAGCAGTTTAACCCTCTCCTTAACAGATACGCAGTATTTT.

This clonotype was found a few times. The rearrangement links TRBV24-1 to TRBJ2-1, with 7 bases fitting TRBD2. The CDR3 contains 16 residues. With V trimmed by 4 bases and J by 4 bases, 9 bases remained unmatched. Germline V gene sequence: CDR1 KGHDR, CDR2 SFDVKD. The CDR3, as DNA: TGTGCCACCAGTGACCCCAGCGGGACTACGTACAATGAGCAGTTCTTC. Translating it yields CATSDPSGTTYNEQFF.

The CDR3 protein is CASSEHGLDQEQFF. CDR3 DNA sequence: TGTGCCAGCAGCGAGCACGGGCTCGACCAGGAGCAGTTCTTC. The V gene is TRBV9, the J gene TRBJ2-1; no clear D. V was cut by 3 bases and J by 10 bases, with 17 bases left in between. Germline CDR1 reads SGDLS; CDR2 reads YYNGEE. The CDR3 spans 14 residues.